Each of the 20 T cell receptor beta chains below was sequenced from the same sample in a study of T-cell reconstitution after alpha-beta-depleted transplantation in children. Unique molecular identifiers were incorporated when the TCRbeta library was constructed. Using its own MiXCR run on the PCR reads, TCRdb lists one record per CDR3 protein. The table records about 830,000 distinct CDR3 sequences, roughly 16% of them present only once. The specimen comprised PBMCs, mostly from graft donor cells, sampled 360 days after TCRalphabeta/CD19-depleted stem cell transplant. The receptors here all came from a male patient between 5 and 17 years old who had a stem cell transplant for acute lymphoblastic leukemia, so the T cells may come from the graft donor.

Many counts were recorded for this clonotype. The chain links TRBV9 to TRBJ1-2, with D unresolved. The germline V and J ends were trimmed by 0 bases and 1 base, with 16 bases remaining between them. This CDR3 contains 17 residues. Germline lookup yields CDR1 SGDLS and CDR2 YYNGEE. The CDR3 spells CASSVETDQSFNYGYTF. As DNA, the CDR3 is TGTGCCAGCAGCGTAGAAACGGATCAATCCTTTAACTATGGCTACACCTTC.

This chain joins TRBV4-1 and TRBJ1-5; D ambiguous. The CDR3 has 17 amino acids. Deletions cut 1 base from V and 1 base from J, with 14 bases between. CDR1 is MGHRA and CDR2 is YSYEKL in the germline V gene. The CDR3 sequence is CASSQGVGRASNQPQHF. The CDR3, as DNA: TGCGCCAGCAGCCAAGGGGTTGGACGGGCGAGCAATCAGCCCCAGCATTTT.

The chain recombines TRBV27 with TRBJ2-1; D perhaps matches TRBD1 (5 bases). Germline V lookup: CDR1 MNHEY, CDR2 SMNVEV (reference sequence). CDR3 length equals 15 residues. V lost 6 bases, J lost 3 bases, and 15 bases lay in between. CDR3 amino acids: CASSRPGSVYNEQFF. The DNA of the CDR3 is TGTGCCAGCAGCAGGCCAGGGTCCGTCTACAATGAGCAGTTCTTC.

The J gene is TRBJ2-1, the V gene TRBV5-1, with D tentatively TRBD2 (5 bases). The CDR3 length is 12 residues. V lost 1 base to trimming and J lost 14 bases, with 13 bases between them. Germline V gives CDR1 SGHRS, CDR2 YFSETQ. As DNA, the CDR3 is TGCGCCAGCAGCTTGAAGGCGGGCGGAGAGTTCTTC. The encoded protein is CASSLKAGGEFF.

The J gene is TRBJ1-5, the V gene TRBV5-1; D is unresolved. Trimming removed 1 base at V and 5 bases at J, with 7 bases between. Per the germline V gene, CDR1 is SGHRS and CDR2 is YFSETQ. This CDR3 is 13 amino acids long. CDR3 coding DNA: TGCGCCAGCAGCTTGTTCGAGGATCAGCCCCAGCATTTT. This sequence encodes CASSLFEDQPQHF.

This chain joins TRBV5-1 and TRBJ2-3, with D unresolved. The CDR3 length is 15 residues. The germline CDR1 and CDR2 sequences are SGHRS and YFSETQ. Trimming shortened V by 1 base and J by 0 bases, and 9 bases separated the two germline ends. CDR3 in amino acids: CASSLSRTSTDTQYF. In DNA form, the CDR3 reads TGCGCCAGCAGCTTGTCTCGCACTAGCACAGATACGCAGTATTTT.

This clonotype was recorded a few times. The V and J genes are TRBV6-4 and TRBJ2-2, with 7 bases lining up with TRBD2. The CDR3 covers 17 residues. Losses at the gene ends were 6 bases for V and 3 bases for J; bases not matched to a gene: 13. CDR1 and CDR2 from the germline V gene are MRHNA and SNTAGT. The CDR3 coding sequence is TGTGCCAGCAGCCCCCAGCTAGCGGACGGCGACACCGGGGAGCTGTTTTTT. This translates into CASSPQLADGDTGELFF.

The chain combines TRBV5-5 with TRBJ2-3; D gene ambiguous. V lost 5 bases and J lost 6, with 10 bases in between. The germline CDR1 and CDR2 sequences are SGHKS and YYEKEE (reference sequence). The CDR3 consists of 12 residues. The CDR3 region has the DNA TGTGCCAGCAGATTCCAACGCGATACGCAGTATTTT. It is translated as CASRFQRDTQYF.

In this sample, this clonotype turned up many times. The chain couples TRBV20-1 to TRBJ2-1; 7 nucleotides agree with TRBD2. The trim removed 0 bases at V and 0 bases at J, leaving 5 bases unmatched. The CDR3 sequence is 16 residues long. Per the germline V gene, CDR1 is DFQATT and CDR2 is SNEGSKA (reference sequence). CDR3 sequence reads: CSARDPREFSYNEQFF. In DNA, the CDR3 is TGCAGTGCTAGAGACCCGCGGGAGTTCTCCTACAATGAGCAGTTCTTC.

This clonotype came up a few times. The chain links TRBV3-1 to TRBJ1-5; D remains unclear. CDR1 LGHDT and CDR2 YNNKEL come from the germline V gene (reference sequence). Deletions cut 0 bases from V and 7 bases from J, with 10 bases between. The CDR3 loop spans 14 amino acids. CDR3 nucleotide sequence: TGTGCCAGCAGCCAAGACGGGAGGGTCCAGCCCCAGCATTTT. Protein sequence: CASSQDGRVQPQHF.

The chain couples TRBV5-1 to TRBJ2-7; TRBD2 aligns across 8 bases. The CDR3 totals 13 residues. Germline values: CDR1 SGHRS, CDR2 YFSETQ. V trimming: 4 bases; J trimming: 5 bases; junction bases outside the gene matches: 5. The CDR3 protein is CASSPGRVNEQYF. The CDR3 bases are TGCGCCAGCAGCCCCGGGAGGGTAAACGAGCAGTACTTC.

The sample holds many counts of this clonotype. The V gene is TRBV9, the J gene TRBJ2-1; D gene ambiguous. The CDR3 runs to 14 residues. The V gene's germline CDR1 is SGDLS and CDR2 YYNGEE. Trimming pared 0 bases from V and 6 bases from J, leaving 10 bases between. CDR3 loop: CASSVEAWGNEQFF. DNA of the CDR3: TGTGCCAGCAGCGTAGAAGCGTGGGGCAATGAGCAGTTCTTC.

This clonotype occurred a few times. The chain combines TRBV6-1 with TRBJ2-3; a possible D gene is TRBD1 (6 bases). The V gene lost 7 bases and the J gene lost 0 bases, with 23 bases spanning the gap. There are 18 residues in the CDR3. Germline V gene lookup returns CDR1 MNHNS and CDR2 SASEGT. The CDR3 is CASKPQTPDRTSTDTQYF. The CDR3 DNA sequence: TGTGCCAGCAAGCCCCAAACCCCGGACAGAACTAGCACAGATACGCAGTATTTT.

This clonotype was seen many times. The chain couples TRBV9 to TRBJ2-1; 15 bases map to TRBD2. The CDR3 has 18 amino acids. Germline V CDR1 and CDR2: SGDLS, YYNGEE. V dropped 3 bases and J dropped 5; count of bases not matched to a gene: 9. The CDR3 sequence is CASSGGLAGGDDDNEQFF. For the CDR3, the DNA is TGTGCCAGCAGCGGGGGACTAGCGGGGGGTGATGACGACAATGAGCAGTTCTTC. Full variable domain (remainder filled in from reference TRBV9 and TRBJ2-1): DSGVTQTPKHLITATGQRVTLRCSPRSGDLSVYWYQQSLDQGLQFLIQYYNGEERAKGNILERFSAQQFPDLHSELNLSSLELGDSALYFCASSGGLAGGDDDNEQFFGPGTRLTVL.

The chain is built from TRBV28 and TRBJ2-3; 7 bases are a match to TRBD2. This CDR3 is built from 15 residues. With V trimmed by 5 bases and J by 2 bases, 7 bases remained unmatched. Germline V gene lookup returns CDR1 MDHEN and CDR2 SYDVKM. The CDR3 reads CASSSGMLLTDTQYF. CDR3 nucleotide sequence: TGTGCCAGCAGTAGCGGGATGCTCCTCACAGATACGCAGTATTTT.

The chain employs TRBV5-5 and TRBJ1-1; TRBD1 is a possible D gene (5 bases). With 4 bases removed from V and 2 bases from J, the gap between germline ends came to 15 bases. This CDR3 spans 15 amino acids. Germline CDR1 reads SGHKS; CDR2 reads YYEKEE (reference sequence). The CDR3 DNA reads as TGTGCCAGCAGCCCCCCCCAGGGAGTAAACACTGAAGCTTTCTTT. This encodes CASSPPQGVNTEAFF.

This sequence joins TRBV12-3 or TRBV12-4 and TRBJ2-3; TRBD2 matches 12 bases. V was pared by 6 bases and J by 6 bases, with 4 bases of the junction left unmatched. There are 14 residues in the CDR3. The CDR3 reads CASSYTSGRDTQYF. CDR3 sequence (DNA): TGTGCCAGCAGCTACACTAGCGGGAGGGATACGCAGTATTTT.

In its sample, this clonotype was seen many times. The CDR3 region is CASITGGEAFF. The CDR3 DNA reads as TGCGCCAGCATCACAGGGGGTGAAGCTTTCTTT. This chain connects TRBV5-1 to TRBJ1-1, with TRBD1 matching over 8 bases. V lost 6 bases to trimming and J lost 7 bases; unmatched junction nucleotides: 2. CDR1 SGHRS and CDR2 YFSETQ come from the germline V gene. CDR3 length equals 11 residues.

The rearrangement uses TRBV5-6 and TRBJ2-1; D is possibly TRBD2 (6 bases). This CDR3 is 13 amino acids long. V dropped 2 bases and J dropped 9 bases, with 12 bases sitting between them. Germline V gene sequence: CDR1 SGHDT, CDR2 YYEEEE. The DNA for the CDR3 is TGTGCCAGCAGCTTTGTAGCGGCGGTTGAGCAGTTCTTC. Protein: CASSFVAAVEQFF.

This clonotype was seen at least ten times. The chain couples TRBV5-1 to TRBJ2-7; D possibly corresponds to TRBD1 (5 bases). The germline gives CDR1 SGHRS, CDR2 YFSETQ. V lost 3 bases and J lost 2, with 12 bases in between. The CDR3 length is 14 residues. The CDR3 nucleotides are TGCGCCAGCAGCTGGACCAGGGTGACCTACGAGCAGTACTTC. It translates to CASSWTRVTYEQYF.